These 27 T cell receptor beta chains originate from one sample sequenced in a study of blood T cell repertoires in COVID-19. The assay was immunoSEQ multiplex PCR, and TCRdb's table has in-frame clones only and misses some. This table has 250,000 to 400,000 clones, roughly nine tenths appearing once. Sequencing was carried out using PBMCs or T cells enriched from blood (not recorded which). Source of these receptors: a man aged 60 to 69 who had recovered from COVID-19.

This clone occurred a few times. This CDR3 reads CASSIDPPGQGARNEQFF. The CDR3 coding sequence is TGTGCCAGTAGTATAGATCCCCCGGGACAGGGGGCACGTAATGAGCAGTTCTTC. The V and J genes are TRBV19 and TRBJ2-1, with TRBD1 matching over 12 bases. V lost 0 bases to trimming and J lost 7 bases; unmatched junction nucleotides: 10. Germline V gives CDR1 LNHDA, CDR2 SQIVND (reference sequence). The CDR3 has 18 residues.

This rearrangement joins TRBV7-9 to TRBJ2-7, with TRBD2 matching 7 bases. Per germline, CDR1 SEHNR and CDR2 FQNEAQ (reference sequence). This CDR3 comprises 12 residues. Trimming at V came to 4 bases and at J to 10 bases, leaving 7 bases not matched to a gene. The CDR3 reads CASSSLGGIQYF. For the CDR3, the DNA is TGTGCCAGCAGCTCCCTCGGGGGGATTCAGTACTTC.

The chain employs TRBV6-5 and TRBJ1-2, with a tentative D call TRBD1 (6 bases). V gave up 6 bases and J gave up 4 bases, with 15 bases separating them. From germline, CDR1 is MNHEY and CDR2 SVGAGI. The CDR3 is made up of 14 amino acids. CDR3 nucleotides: TGTGCCAGCAGGGCGGGGGGGGACATCTATGGCTACACCTTC. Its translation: CASRAGGDIYGYTF.

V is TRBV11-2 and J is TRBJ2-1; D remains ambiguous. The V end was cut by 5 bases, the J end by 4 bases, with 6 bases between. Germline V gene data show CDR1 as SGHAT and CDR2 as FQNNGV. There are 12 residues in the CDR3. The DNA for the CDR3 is TGTGCCAGCAGCCAAAATTACAATGAGCAGTTCTTC. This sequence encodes CASSQNYNEQFF.

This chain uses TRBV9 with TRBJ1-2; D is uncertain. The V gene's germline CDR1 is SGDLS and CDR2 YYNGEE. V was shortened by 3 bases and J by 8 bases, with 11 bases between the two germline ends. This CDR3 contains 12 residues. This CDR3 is CASSASVGGYTF. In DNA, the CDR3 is TGTGCCAGCAGCGCTTCGGTCGGGGGCTACACCTTC.

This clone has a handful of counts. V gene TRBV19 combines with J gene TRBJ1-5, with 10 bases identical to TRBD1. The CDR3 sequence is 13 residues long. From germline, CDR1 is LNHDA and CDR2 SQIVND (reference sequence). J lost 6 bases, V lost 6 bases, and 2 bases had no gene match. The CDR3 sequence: CASSRQGAQPQHF. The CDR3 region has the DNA TGTGCCAGTAGCAGACAGGGGGCTCAGCCCCAGCATTTT. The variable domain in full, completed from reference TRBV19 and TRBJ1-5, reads DGGITQSPKYLFRKEGQNVTLSCEQNLNHDAMYWYRQDPGQGLRLIYYSQIVNDFQKGDIAEGYSVSREKKESFPLTVTSAQKNPTAFYLCASSRQGAQPQHFGDGTRLSIL.

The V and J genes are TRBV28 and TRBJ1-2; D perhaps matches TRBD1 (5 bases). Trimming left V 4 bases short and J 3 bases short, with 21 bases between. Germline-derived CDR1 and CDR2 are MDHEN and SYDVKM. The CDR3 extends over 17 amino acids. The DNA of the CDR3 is TGTGCCAGCAGTTCAGGGACTAGGTATCAGATGGACTATGGCTACACCTTC. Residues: CASSSGTRYQMDYGYTF.

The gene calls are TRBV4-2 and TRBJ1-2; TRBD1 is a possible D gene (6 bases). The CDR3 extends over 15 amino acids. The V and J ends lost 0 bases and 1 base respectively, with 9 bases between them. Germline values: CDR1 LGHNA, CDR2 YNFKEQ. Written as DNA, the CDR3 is TGTGCCAGCAGCCAAGAAGGACAGAATAACTATGGCTACACCTTC. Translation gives CASSQEGQNNYGYTF.

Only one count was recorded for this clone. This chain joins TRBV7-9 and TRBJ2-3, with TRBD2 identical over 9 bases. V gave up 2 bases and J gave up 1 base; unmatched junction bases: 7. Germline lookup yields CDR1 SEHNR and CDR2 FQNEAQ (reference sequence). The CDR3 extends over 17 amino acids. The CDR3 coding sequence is TGTGCCAGCAGCTTACTAGCGGGGCTGCCCGGCACAGATACGCAGTATTTT. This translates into CASSLLAGLPGTDTQYF.

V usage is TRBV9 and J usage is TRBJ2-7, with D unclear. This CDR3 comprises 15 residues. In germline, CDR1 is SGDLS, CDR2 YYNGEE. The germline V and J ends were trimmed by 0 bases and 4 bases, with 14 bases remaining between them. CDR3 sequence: CASSVAESPQYEQYF. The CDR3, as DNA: TGTGCCAGCAGCGTAGCTGAGAGTCCGCAATACGAGCAGTACTTC.

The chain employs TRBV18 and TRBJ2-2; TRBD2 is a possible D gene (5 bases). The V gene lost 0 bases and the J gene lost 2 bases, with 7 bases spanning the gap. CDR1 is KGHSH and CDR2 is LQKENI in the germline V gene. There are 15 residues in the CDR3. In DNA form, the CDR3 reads TGTGCCAGCTCACCACCCGGGGTCAACACCGGGGAGCTGTTTTTT. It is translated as CASSPPGVNTGELFF.

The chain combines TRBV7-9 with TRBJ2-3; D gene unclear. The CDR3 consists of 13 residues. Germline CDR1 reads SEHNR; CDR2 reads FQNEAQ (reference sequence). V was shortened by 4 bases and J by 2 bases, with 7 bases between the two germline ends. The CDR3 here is CASSSSTTDTQYF. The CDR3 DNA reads TGTGCCAGCAGCTCAAGCACCACAGATACGCAGTATTTT.

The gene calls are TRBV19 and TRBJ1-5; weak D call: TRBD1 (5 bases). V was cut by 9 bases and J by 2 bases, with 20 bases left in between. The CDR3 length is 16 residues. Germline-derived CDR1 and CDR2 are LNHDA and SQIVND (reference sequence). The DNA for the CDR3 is TGTGCCAGCGGCCGGGGGGGACGAGAGGGCAATCAGCCCCAGCATTTT. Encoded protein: CASGRGGREGNQPQHF. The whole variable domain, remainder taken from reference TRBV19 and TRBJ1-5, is DGGITQSPKYLFRKEGQNVTLSCEQNLNHDAMYWYRQDPGQGLRLIYYSQIVNDFQKGDIAEGYSVSREKKESFPLTVTSAQKNPTAFYLCASGRGGREGNQPQHFGDGTRLSIL.

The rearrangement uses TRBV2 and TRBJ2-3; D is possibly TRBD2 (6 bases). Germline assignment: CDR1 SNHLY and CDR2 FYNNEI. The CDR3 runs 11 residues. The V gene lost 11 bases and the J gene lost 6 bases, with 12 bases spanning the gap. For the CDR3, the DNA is TGTGCCTCTGCGGGATCGGATACGCAGTATTTT. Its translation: CASAGSDTQYF. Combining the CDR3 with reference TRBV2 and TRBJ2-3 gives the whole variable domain EPEVTQTPSHQVTQMGQEVILRCVPISNHLYFYWYRQILGQKVEFLVSFYNNEISEKSEIFDDQFSVERPDGSNFTLKIRSTKLEDSAMYFCASAGSDTQYFGPGTRLTVL.

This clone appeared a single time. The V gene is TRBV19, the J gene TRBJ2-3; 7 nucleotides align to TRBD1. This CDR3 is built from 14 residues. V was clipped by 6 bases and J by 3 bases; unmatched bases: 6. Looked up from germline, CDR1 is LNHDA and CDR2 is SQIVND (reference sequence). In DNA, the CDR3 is TGTGCCAGTAGCCAGGGGGTAGGAACAGATACGCAGTATTTT. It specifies CASSQGVGTDTQYF.

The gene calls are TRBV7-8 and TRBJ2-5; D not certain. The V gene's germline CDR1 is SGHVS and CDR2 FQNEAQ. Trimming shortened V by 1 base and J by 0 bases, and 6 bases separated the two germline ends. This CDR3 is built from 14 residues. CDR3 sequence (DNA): TGTGCCAGCAGCTTAGGTCAGGACCAAGAGACCCAGTACTTC. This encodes CASSLGQDQETQYF.

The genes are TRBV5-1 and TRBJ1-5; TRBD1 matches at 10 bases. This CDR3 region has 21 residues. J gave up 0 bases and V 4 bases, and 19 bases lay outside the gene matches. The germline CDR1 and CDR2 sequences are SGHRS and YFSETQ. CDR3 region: CASSQPGQGSFGAYSNQPQHF. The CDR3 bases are TGCGCCAGCAGCCAACCGGGACAGGGGTCCTTTGGGGCTTATAGCAATCAGCCCCAGCATTTT.

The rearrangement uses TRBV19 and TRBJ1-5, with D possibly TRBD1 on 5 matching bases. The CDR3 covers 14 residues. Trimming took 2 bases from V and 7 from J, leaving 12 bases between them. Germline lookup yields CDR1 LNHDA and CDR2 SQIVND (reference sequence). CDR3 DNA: TGTGCCAGTAGTATATTGGCAGGGAAGCAGCCCCAGCATTTT. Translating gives CASSILAGKQPQHF.

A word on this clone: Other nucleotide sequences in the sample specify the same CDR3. CDR3 residues: CASSITGNTEAFF. CDR3 in DNA: TGTGCCAGTAGTATTACAGGAAACACTGAAGCTTTCTTT. The chain uses TRBV19 and TRBJ1-1; possible D gene TRBD1, 5 bases. Germline V CDR1 and CDR2: LNHDA, SQIVND (reference sequence). This CDR3 has 13 amino acids. V lost 3 bases, J lost 2 bases, and 7 bases lay in between. Together with reference TRBV19 and TRBJ1-1, the CDR3 gives the full variable domain: DGGITQSPKYLFRKEGQNVTLSCEQNLNHDAMYWYRQDPGQGLRLIYYSQIVNDFQKGDIAEGYSVSREKKESFPLTVTSAQKNPTAFYLCASSITGNTEAFFGQGTRLTVV.

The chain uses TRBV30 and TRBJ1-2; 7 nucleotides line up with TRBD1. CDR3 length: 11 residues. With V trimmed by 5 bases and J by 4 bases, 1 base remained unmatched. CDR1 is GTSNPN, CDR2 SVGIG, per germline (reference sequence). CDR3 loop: CAWGTAYGYTF. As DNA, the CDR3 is TGTGCCTGGGGGACAGCCTATGGCTACACCTTC.

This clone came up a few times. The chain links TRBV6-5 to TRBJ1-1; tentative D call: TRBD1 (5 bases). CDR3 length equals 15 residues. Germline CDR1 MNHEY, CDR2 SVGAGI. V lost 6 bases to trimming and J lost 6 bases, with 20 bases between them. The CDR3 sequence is CASRAPSAQGAEAFF. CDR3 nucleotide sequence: TGTGCCAGCAGGGCCCCATCCGCGCAAGGGGCTGAAGCTTTCTTT.

CDR3 nucleotide sequence: TGTGCCATCAGTGACCGAGGGACAGGAGGAAACACCATATATTTT. It encodes CAISDRGTGGNTIYF. This rearrangement joins TRBV10-3 to TRBJ1-3; TRBD1 agrees at 8 bases. V lost 3 bases, J lost 4 bases, and 5 bases stayed unmatched. CDR1 and CDR2 from the germline V gene are ENHRY and SYGVKD. This CDR3 has 15 amino acids.

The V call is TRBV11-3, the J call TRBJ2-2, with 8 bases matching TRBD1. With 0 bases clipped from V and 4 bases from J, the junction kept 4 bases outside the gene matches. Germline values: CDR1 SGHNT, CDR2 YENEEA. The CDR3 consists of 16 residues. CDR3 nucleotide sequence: TGTGCCAGCAGCTTAGACCGGGACAGGTTCACCGGGGAGCTGTTTTTT. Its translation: CASSLDRDRFTGELFF. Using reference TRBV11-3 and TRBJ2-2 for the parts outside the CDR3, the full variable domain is EAGVVQSPRYKIIEKKQPVAFWCNPISGHNTLYWYLQNLGQGPELLIRYENEEAVDDSQLPKDRFSAERLKGVDSTLKIQPAELGDSAVYLCASSLDRDRFTGELFFGEGSRLTVL.

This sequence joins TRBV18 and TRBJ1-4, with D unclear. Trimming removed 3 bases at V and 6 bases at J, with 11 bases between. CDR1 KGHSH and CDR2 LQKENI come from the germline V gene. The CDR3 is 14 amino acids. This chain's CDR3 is CASSPVAVDEKLFF. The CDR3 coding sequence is TGTGCCAGCTCACCGGTAGCGGTAGATGAAAAACTGTTTTTT.

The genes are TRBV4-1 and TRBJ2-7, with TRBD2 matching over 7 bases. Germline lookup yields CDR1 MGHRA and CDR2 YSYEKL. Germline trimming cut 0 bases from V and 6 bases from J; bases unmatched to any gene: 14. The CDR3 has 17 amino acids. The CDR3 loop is CASSQEVTAGVGSEQYF. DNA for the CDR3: TGCGCCAGCAGCCAAGAGGTTACGGCGGGAGTGGGATCCGAGCAGTACTTC.

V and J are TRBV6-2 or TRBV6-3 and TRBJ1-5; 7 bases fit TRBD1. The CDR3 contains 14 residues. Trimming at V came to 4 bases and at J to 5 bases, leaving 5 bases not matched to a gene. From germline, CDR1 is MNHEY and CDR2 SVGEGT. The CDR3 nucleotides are TGTGCCAGCAGTTTCCGGGACAGCCATCAGCCCCAGCATTTT. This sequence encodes CASSFRDSHQPQHF.

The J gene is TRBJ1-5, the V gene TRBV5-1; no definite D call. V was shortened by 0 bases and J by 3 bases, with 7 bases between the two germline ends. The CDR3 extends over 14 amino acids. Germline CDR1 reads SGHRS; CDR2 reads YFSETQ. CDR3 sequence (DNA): TGCGCCAGCAGCTTGGGTCAGGACAATCAGCCCCAGCATTTT. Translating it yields CASSLGQDNQPQHF.